This is a list of T cell receptor beta chains from one sample in a study of early stage breast cancer tumors. TCRdb's table, derived via immunoSEQ multiplex PCR, lists solely in-frame clones and lacks some. This sample has about 69,000 clones, with approximately 84% found just once. Sequenced sample: blood. These receptors were taken from a person aged 35-50 years with breast cancer. Both conserved end residues are part of each CDR3. The D gene is left open where the match is weak.

TRBJ2-2 TRBD2 TRBV28 CASRSLAATGELFF
TRBJ1-3 . TRBV29-1 CSVEDPGSGNTIYF
TRBJ2-2 TRBD2 TRBV15 CATSDDWAGVPGELFF
TRBJ2-2 TRBD1 TRBV5-4 CASSRPGQGPTGELFF
TRBJ2-1 . TRBV9 CASSVVSSLSYNEQFF
TRBJ2-7 . TRBV6-1 CASSSGDRAYEQYF
TRBJ2-3 TRBD2 TRBV10-1 CASRGTSGDTQYF
TRBJ2-7 . TRBV6-5 CASSFDSDYEQYF
TRBJ2-2 . TRBV27 CASSLSWGELFF
TRBJ1-2 . TRBV19 CASMSREGGYTF
TRBJ2-5 . TRBV5-4 CASSLVSDKKETQYF
TRBJ2-1 TRBD2 TRBV4-2 CASSQDLLAGVGNEQFF
TRBJ2-2 . TRBV7-2 CASSQPQGNGELFF
TRBJ1-1 . TRBV7-9 CASSSLMGNTEAFF
TRBJ2-1 . TRBV18 CASSREGRQSSYNEQFF
TRBJ1-1 . TRBV30 CAWDHGDTEAFF
TRBJ1-5 . TRBV19 CASRLGGSNQPQHF
TRBJ2-3 TRBD2 TRBV19 CASSPIAGGPTGIDTQYF
TRBJ2-5 . TRBV29-1 CSVGRGLQETQYF
TRBJ2-6 . TRBV2 CASRAQGIGANVLTF
TRBJ1-5 . TRBV19 CASSIWLSNQPQHF
TRBJ2-1 . TRBV18 CASSPRGDNEQFF
TRBJ2-1 TRBD2 TRBV6-1 CASSEEAGGGNEQFF